This TCR beta chain came from a study of CD8 T cells in Susac syndrome. Random hexamers primed reverse transcription of about 0.45 to 1 ug RNA. TCRdb processed the immunoSEQ multiplex PCR reads anew with MiXCR; each CDR3 protein has one entry. Here the sample spans approximately 130,000 distinct CDR3 sequences, less than 95% being singletons. The CDR3 runs to 15 residues. CDR1 is LNHNV, CDR2 YYDKDF, per germline (reference sequence). Regarding this clonotype: Germline and junction disagree at one end, which may indicate a read error.

V and J are TRBV15 and TRBJ2-6; no firm D call. The TCR originated in a human donor in good health. Specimen: CD4+ T cells from PBMCs. The CDR3 reads CATSSRRSEANVLTF. CDR3 DNA sequence: TGTGCCACCAGCTCCCGCAGGTCTGAGGCCAACGTCCTGACTTTC. Full variable domain (rest looked up from reference TRBV15 and TRBJ2-6): DAMVIQNPRYQVTQFGKPVTLSCSQTLNHNVMYWYQQKSSQAPKLLFHYYDKDFNNEADTPDNFQSRRPNTSFCFLDIRSPGLGDTAMYLCATSSRRSEANVLTFGAGSRLTVL.